The clone carrying this TCR beta chain was counted a few times. Its antigen remains unknown. The data originate from a study of CD8+ T cells in alopecia areata. Extracted RNA was reverse transcribed into cDNA, the sequencing template. Sequencing was performed with immunoSEQ multiplex PCR; in TCRdb, only in-frame clones are kept and a portion is missing. The sample lists hundreds of thousands of clones, 66% occurring once. The CDR3 extends over 14 amino acids. Germline V gene data show CDR1 as LNHDA and CDR2 as SQIVND (reference sequence). The V end was cut by 6 bases, the J end by 5 bases, with 15 bases between. Specified treatment: oral pan-JAK inhibitor, 5-10 mg twice daily. As part of sample collection, lesional scalp punch biopsies and peripheral blood were taken from alopecia areata patients. Regarding the study as a whole: A great number of expanded lesional clones endured in scalp and blood during tofacitinib.

The TCR comes from a human donor with alopecia areata. V usage is TRBV19 and J usage is TRBJ2-3, with D possibly TRBD2 on 5 matching bases. The starting material was CD4+ T cells sorted from blood, obtained between weeks 44 and 45, from a patient treated with tofacitinib. CDR3 loop: CASSLAIDVDTQYF. CDR3 in DNA: TGTGCCAGTAGCTTAGCGATAGATGTAGATACGCAGTATTTT.